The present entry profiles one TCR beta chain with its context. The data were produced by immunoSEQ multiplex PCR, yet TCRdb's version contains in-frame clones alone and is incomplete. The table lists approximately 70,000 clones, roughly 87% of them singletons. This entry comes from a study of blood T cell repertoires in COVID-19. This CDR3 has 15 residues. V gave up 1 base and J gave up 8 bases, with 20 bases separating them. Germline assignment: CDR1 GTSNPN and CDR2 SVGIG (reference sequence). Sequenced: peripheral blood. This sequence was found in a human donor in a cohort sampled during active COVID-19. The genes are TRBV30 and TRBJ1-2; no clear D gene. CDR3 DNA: TGTGCCTGGAGTGAGTCGGTCCGAGGTCTCTGGGGCTACACCTTC. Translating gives CAWSESVRGLWGYTF.